This passage covers 3 T cell receptor beta chains from one sample sequenced in a study of T cell responses to AZD1222 COVID-19 vaccine. Data came from immunoSEQ multiplex PCR; TCRdb stores just in-frame clones and leaves some out. This sample has more than 85,000 clones, with about four fifths found just once. This specimen was peripheral blood, taken on day 0 of AZD1222 vaccination. The source is an adult in good health.

This sequence joins TRBV2 and TRBJ1-1, with 7 positions matching TRBD1. V trimming: 10 bases; J trimming: 2 bases; junction bases outside the gene matches: 7. CDR1 and CDR2 from the germline V gene are SNHLY and FYNNEI. This CDR3 contains 13 residues. Written as DNA, the CDR3 is TGTGCCACCCAGGGACAGTTTAACACTGAAGCTTTCTTT. It encodes CATQGQFNTEAFF.

This clone was seen only once. This chain uses TRBV19 with TRBJ2-1; possibly TRBD1 for D (5 bases). The germline V gene has CDR1 LNHDA and CDR2 SQIVND (reference sequence). The CDR3 consists of 14 residues. The V gene lost 6 bases and the J gene lost 5 bases, with 14 bases spanning the gap. This CDR3 reads CASREDRQNNEQFF. The CDR3 coding sequence is TGTGCCAGTAGAGAAGACAGACAGAACAATGAGCAGTTCTTC.

On this clone itself: Other DNA sequences from this sample encode an identical CDR3 as well. The J gene is TRBJ1-1, the V gene TRBV5-1, with TRBD1 identical over 7 bases. CDR3 length equals 14 residues. The germline gives CDR1 SGHRS, CDR2 YFSETQ. Trimming at V came to 3 bases and at J to 4 bases, leaving 6 bases not matched to a gene. The CDR3 loop reads CASSSRGEGTEAFF. The CDR3 nucleotides are TGCGCCAGCAGCTCCAGGGGGGAAGGCACTGAAGCTTTCTTT.